This is a list of T cell receptor beta chains from one sample in a study of cytomegalovirus exposure and HLA in healthy donors. Clones were sequenced by immunoSEQ multiplex PCR, and TCRdb holds only the in-frame ones, with some missing. Counted here are some 210,000 clones, about 87% occurring once; the ten biggest clones make up roughly 1.3%. The sample taken for sequencing was PBMCs. The receptor set was obtained from a man aged 25 to 40 in good health and CMV-seronegative. Both conserved end residues are part of each CDR3. D genes are given only for firm matches. Size is stated for part of the rows, as once, few or many counts, or as a class when the clone is expanded.

D gene: .
clone size: few
J gene: TRBJ1-1
V gene: TRBV27
CDR3 DNA: TGTGCCAGCAGTTTCCTCAACGGGGGGGGAGTAGCTTTCTTT
CDR3 protein: CASSFLNGGGVAFF

D gene: TRBD2
clone size: .
J gene: TRBJ2-1
V gene: TRBV5-1
CDR3 DNA: TGCGCCAGCAGCTTGATCCTCCGAGGGGGACTAGCGGGAGAGGAGCAGTTCTTC
CDR3 protein: CASSLILRGGLAGEEQFF

D gene: .
clone size: few
J gene: TRBJ2-3
V gene: TRBV5-1
CDR3 DNA: TGCGCCAGCAGAGGAGGGGCCCCCACAGATACGCAGTATTTT
CDR3 protein: CASRGGAPTDTQYF

D gene: .
clone size: once
J gene: TRBJ2-7
V gene: TRBV5-6
CDR3 DNA: TGTGCCAGCAGCTTGGTAACGGCGGGCGACGAGCAGTACTTC
CDR3 protein: CASSLVTAGDEQYF

D gene: .
clone size: .
J gene: TRBJ2-1
V gene: TRBV18
CDR3 DNA: TGTGCCAGCTTGAAGGTGGGGAACGGGATCTACAATGAGCAGTTCTTC
CDR3 protein: CASLKVGNGIYNEQFF

D gene: TRBD1
clone size: once
J gene: TRBJ1-1
V gene: TRBV4-1
CDR3 DNA: TGCGCCAGCAGCCAAGGAGTTGGACAGGGAAGGTCTGAAGCTTTCTTT
CDR3 protein: CASSQGVGQGRSEAFF

D gene: .
clone size: .
J gene: TRBJ1-2
V gene: TRBV2
CDR3 DNA: TGTGCCAGCAGCATGATACTGGGGGCAGACTATGGCTACACCTTC
CDR3 protein: CASSMILGADYGYTF

D gene: TRBD1
clone size: once
J gene: TRBJ1-1
V gene: TRBV2
CDR3 DNA: TGTGCCAGCAGTCGGGACAGATGGAGCTTT
CDR3 protein: CASSRDRWSF

D gene: TRBD2
clone size: .
J gene: TRBJ2-1
V gene: TRBV4-1
CDR3 DNA: TGCGCCAGCAGCCGGACTAGCGGGAGGGACAATGAGCAGTTCTTC
CDR3 protein: CASSRTSGRDNEQFF

D gene: TRBD2
clone size: .
J gene: TRBJ2-5
V gene: TRBV10-3
CDR3 DNA: TGTGCCATCAGTGTGTCGGGGGGGCGGGAGACCCAGTACTTC
CDR3 protein: CAISVSGGRETQYF

D gene: .
clone size: .
J gene: TRBJ1-1
V gene: TRBV2
CDR3 DNA: TGTGCCAGCAGTGGACCAGGGGACAAGACGAACACTGAAGCTTTCTTT
CDR3 protein: CASSGPGDKTNTEAFF

D gene: .
clone size: once
J gene: TRBJ2-5
V gene: TRBV13
CDR3 DNA: TGTGCCAGCAGCACAACCTCGACAGGCAATCCGCAAGAGACCCAGTACTTC
CDR3 protein: CASSTTSTGNPQETQYF

D gene: .
clone size: .
J gene: TRBJ2-7
V gene: TRBV10-3
CDR3 DNA: TGTGCCATCAGTGAGTCCGGTCTCGCTTACGAGCAGTACTTC
CDR3 protein: CAISESGLAYEQYF

D gene: .
clone size: .
J gene: TRBJ1-6
V gene: TRBV18
CDR3 DNA: TGTGCCAGCTCACCTGTGGGAGACAATTCACCCCTCCACTTT
CDR3 protein: CASSPVGDNSPLHF

D gene: TRBD1
clone size: .
J gene: TRBJ2-7
V gene: TRBV7-9
CDR3 DNA: TGTTCCAGCAGCTTTGCGGGGACAGGGGCCTACGAGCAGTACTTC
CDR3 protein: CSSSFAGTGAYEQYF

D gene: TRBD2
clone size: .
J gene: TRBJ2-3
V gene: TRBV27
CDR3 DNA: TGTGCCAGCAGTTTAGTCTCTTCGGGAGGGTTATACGGTACGCAGTATTTT
CDR3 protein: CASSLVSSGGLYGTQYF

D gene: .
clone size: .
J gene: TRBJ2-7
V gene: TRBV15
CDR3 DNA: TGTGCCACCAGCAGCCTCACACAGGGATTGGAGCAGTACTTC
CDR3 protein: CATSSLTQGLEQYF

D gene: TRBD2
clone size: .
J gene: TRBJ2-1
V gene: TRBV6-1
CDR3 DNA: TGTGCCAGCAGTGTTAAGTTGGGACTAGCGGGAGTAAGCGAGCAGTTCTTC
CDR3 protein: CASSVKLGLAGVSEQFF

D gene: .
clone size: .
J gene: TRBJ2-7
V gene: TRBV5-8
CDR3 DNA: TGTGCCAGCAGCCAGGCCCTGGGCGAGCAGTACTTC
CDR3 protein: CASSQALGEQYF

D gene: .
clone size: .
J gene: TRBJ2-5
V gene: TRBV30
CDR3 DNA: TGTGCCTGGGCGGACGGAGGCCGGACCCAGTACTTC
CDR3 protein: CAWADGGRTQYF

D gene: .
clone size: .
J gene: TRBJ1-3
V gene: TRBV5-5
CDR3 DNA: TGTGCCAGCAGCTTGTCGGTGGGCCAGGGAGGAAACACCATATATTTT
CDR3 protein: CASSLSVGQGGNTIYF

D gene: TRBD1
clone size: .
J gene: TRBJ1-1
V gene: TRBV7-9
CDR3 DNA: TGTGCCAGCAGCTTTGGACAGGGTGGTCCGGATGCTGAAGCTTTCTTT
CDR3 protein: CASSFGQGGPDAEAFF

D gene: .
clone size: .
J gene: TRBJ2-7
V gene: TRBV6-5
CDR3 DNA: TGTGCCAGCTCCCGGGGTAACGAGCAGTACTTC
CDR3 protein: CASSRGNEQYF

D gene: TRBD1
clone size: .
J gene: TRBJ2-5
V gene: TRBV7-2
CDR3 DNA: TGTGCCAGCAGCCGGGACAGGGCTGAGACCCAGTACTTC
CDR3 protein: CASSRDRAETQYF

D gene: .
clone size: .
J gene: TRBJ2-7
V gene: TRBV4-1
CDR3 DNA: TGCGCCAGCAGCCAAATTAAGGATCAGGGGAGAAGGGAATGGTACTTC
CDR3 protein: CASSQIKDQGRREWYF

D gene: .
clone size: .
J gene: TRBJ1-2
V gene: TRBV6-5
CDR3 DNA: TGTGCCAGCAGTTACTCATCGGGTTACGATGGCTACACCTTC
CDR3 protein: CASSYSSGYDGYTF

D gene: .
clone size: .
J gene: TRBJ1-3
V gene: TRBV7-9
CDR3 DNA: TGTGCCAGCAGCCCCCCTCGGGGAAACACCATATATTTT
CDR3 protein: CASSPPRGNTIYF

D gene: .
clone size: .
J gene: TRBJ2-7
V gene: TRBV6-6
CDR3 DNA: TGTGCCAGCAGCGGGACTCGGGCGAGTTTGGAGCAGTACTTC
CDR3 protein: CASSGTRASLEQYF

D gene: .
clone size: .
J gene: TRBJ2-7
V gene: TRBV7-2
CDR3 DNA: TGTGCCAGCAGCTTACACTACGAGCAGTACTTC
CDR3 protein: CASSLHYEQYF